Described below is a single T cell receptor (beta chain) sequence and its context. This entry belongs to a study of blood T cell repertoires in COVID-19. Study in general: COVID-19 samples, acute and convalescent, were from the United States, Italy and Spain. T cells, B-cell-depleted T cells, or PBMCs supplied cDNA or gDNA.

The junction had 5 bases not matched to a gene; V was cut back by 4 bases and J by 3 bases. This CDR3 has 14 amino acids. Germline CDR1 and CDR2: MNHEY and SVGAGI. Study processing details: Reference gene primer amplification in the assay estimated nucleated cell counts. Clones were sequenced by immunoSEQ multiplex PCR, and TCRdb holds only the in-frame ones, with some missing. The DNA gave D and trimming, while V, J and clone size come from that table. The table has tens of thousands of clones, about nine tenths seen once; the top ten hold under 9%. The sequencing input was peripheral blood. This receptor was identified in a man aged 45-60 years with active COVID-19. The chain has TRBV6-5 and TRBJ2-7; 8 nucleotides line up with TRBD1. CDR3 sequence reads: CASSSGGASYEQYF. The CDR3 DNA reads TGTGCCAGCAGTTCAGGGGGCGCAAGCTACGAGCAGTACTTC.